Listed below are T cell receptor beta chains from one sample, sequenced in a study of T cell changes during pregnancy in multiple sclerosis. Produced via immunoSEQ multiplex PCR; TCRdb's table is partial and in-frame only. There are approximately 60,000 clones in the sample; 90% to 95% occur only once, and about 0.85% lies in the top ten. Material: peripheral blood, obtained before pregnancy. The receptors shown here come from a female donor with multiple sclerosis, enrolled in a pregnancy study. The conserved cysteine and the conserved F or W are not part of the CDR3 here.

>15|TRBV30
AWSDWTGLSGANVLT
>13|TRBV5-1
ASSLAGRIDEKLF
>13|TRBV5-5
ASSPGLGQAYGYT
>12|TRBV27
ASAWDSRNQPQH
>12|TRBV6-5
ASSYSALMGGYT
>14|TRBV15
ATSRPSTGLNTEAF
>16|TRBV15
ATSREVPSGGRTDTQY
>12|TRBV6-5
ASSYSGTGRGYT
>15|TRBV7-2
ASSLRSTSGSHNEQF
>13|TRBV19
ASSTGASGGVEQF
>12|TRBV7-9
ASSLNWDTYEQY
>11|TRBV19
ASSISLLYGYT
>14|TRBV7-9
ASSSGTSGVKNIQY
>13|TRBV5-8
ASSLDRVGTDTQY
>11|TRBV4-2
ASSQGRAYEQY
>15|TRBV5-1
ASSFTGPSGVYNEQF
>15|TRBV4-3
ASSQDLKGAYQNIQY
>9|TRBV20-1
SAREDRTQY
>11|TRBV5-1
ASRPGLDSGYT
>12|TRBV13
ASSFDRGETEAF
>12|TRBV6-5
ASGPTGDGGELF
>16|TRBV7-8
ASILGGGPGAQSGELF
>9|TRBV7-9
ASSIPGQEL
>12|TRBV19
ASSIGRGWTEAF
>15|TRBV19
ASSTIPGTANNSPLH
>13|TRBV19
ASSMSGTYQETQY
>12|TRBV2
ASSRQEVGTEAF
>13|TRBV9
ASSAPRGSGNTIY
>13|TRBV18
ASSPPGQPNNEQF
>12|TRBV30
AWRALTVLYGYT
>12|TRBV28
ASSSPGSAIEQF
>12|TRBV4-3
ASSQDLSNYEQY
>12|TRBV10-3
ATSTSGGTDTQY
>10|TRBV5-6
ASRSGGNEQF
>14|TRBV7-9
ASSLALGSSSYEQY
>13|TRBV2
ASRSRAHRADGYT
>11|TRBV12-5
ASGSSSGNEQF
>9|TRBV14
ASSSFYEQY
>13|TRBV19
ASSIRDRGSYGYT
>9|TRBV6-6
ASSSSVSQH
>9|TRBV7-3
ASSFGDTQY
>9|TRBV30
ACPRNTEAF
>12|TRBV9
ASSVEGDLSEQY
>12|TRBV5-6
ASSLIGHYNEQF
>12|TRBV2
ASSAGTGNTEAF
>15|TRBV15
ATSRDFKRTSYNEQF
>12|TRBV19
ASSILRGSYGYT
>13|TRBV2
ASRLAAGGHNEQF